Listed here are 23 T cell receptor beta chains from one sample, sequenced in a study of blood T cell repertoires in COVID-19. Clones were sequenced by immunoSEQ multiplex PCR, and TCRdb holds only the in-frame ones, with some missing. The sample records 150,000 or so clones, more than 75% being singletons. Sequenced input: peripheral blood. The receptors derive from a young man with acute or convalescent COVID-19.

This chain connects TRBV30 to TRBJ1-2, with D uncertain. The V end lost 0 bases, the J end lost 0 bases, and 8 bases lay between the germline ends. Germline loops: CDR1 GTSNPN, CDR2 SVGIG (reference sequence). The CDR3 runs 14 residues. Here the CDR3 reads CAWSVSAANYGYTF. DNA of the CDR3: TGTGCCTGGAGTGTGAGCGCAGCTAACTATGGCTACACCTTC.

As regards this clone: Germline and junction disagree at one end, which may indicate a read error. The V gene is TRBV5-1, the J gene TRBJ2-2; a weak D match, TRBD2 (6 bases). The CDR3 loop spans 14 amino acids. CDR1 and CDR2 (germline): SGHRS, YFSETQ. The CDR3 bases are TGCGCCAGCAGCCGGACTACGAACAGCGGGGAGCTGTTTTTT. It specifies CASSRTTNSGELFF. Using reference TRBV5-1 and TRBJ2-2 for the parts outside the CDR3, the full variable domain is KAGVTQTPRYLIKTRGQQVTLSCSPISGHRSVSWYQQTPGQGLQFLFEYFSETQRNKGNFPGRFSGRQFSNSRSEMNVSTLELGDSALYLCASSRTTNSGELFFGEGSRLTVL.

The chain uses TRBV6-6 and TRBJ1-1; no firm D call. The germline V gene has CDR1 MNHNY and CDR2 SVGAGI (reference sequence). This CDR3 is 15 amino acids long. Trimming took off 6 bases at V and 1 base at J, with 15 bases between the two ends. The CDR3 protein is CASRLEGRGNTEAFF. CDR3 bases: TGTGCCAGCAGACTTGAGGGTCGGGGGAACACTGAAGCTTTCTTT.

The J gene is TRBJ2-7, the V gene TRBV5-1; the match to TRBD1 covers 9 bases. This CDR3 has 15 amino acids. V lost 3 bases, J lost 1 base, and 5 bases stayed unmatched. Germline V CDR1 and CDR2: SGHRS, YFSETQ. CDR3 protein: CASSSTGGESYEQYF. CDR3 nucleotide sequence: TGCGCCAGCAGCTCCACAGGGGGCGAATCCTACGAGCAGTACTTC.

The chain combines TRBV24-1 with TRBJ2-5; D gene ambiguous. V was cut by 4 bases and J by 4 bases, with 12 bases left in between. Germline V gives CDR1 KGHDR, CDR2 SFDVKD. The CDR3 extends over 14 amino acids. CDR3 region: CATSDPRGLETQYF. CDR3 sequence (DNA): TGTGCCACCAGTGACCCCCGAGGCTTAGAGACCCAGTACTTC.

This sequence joins TRBV4-1 and TRBJ2-7; 9 bases agree with TRBD1. V shed 4 bases, J shed 2 bases, and the junction held 9 bases outside the gene matches. The V gene's germline CDR1 is MGHRA and CDR2 YSYEKL. This CDR3 has 16 amino acids. DNA for the CDR3: TGCGCCAGCAGCCTTTTTGCCGGGACAGGGCCCTACGAGCAGTACTTC. It codes for CASSLFAGTGPYEQYF.

This chain links TRBV10-3 with TRBJ2-7, with D possibly matching TRBD2 (7 bases). V was clipped by 0 bases and J by 5 bases, with 14 bases between them. This CDR3 contains 15 residues. CDR1 and CDR2 from the germline V gene are ENHRY and SYGVKD. Here the CDR3 DNA reads TGTGCCATCAGTGAGTCGAGGGGGGGCGGAGACGAGCAGTACTTC. Protein: CAISESRGGGDEQYF.

V gene TRBV19 combines with J gene TRBJ1-1, with TRBD1 identical over 10 bases. V shed 3 bases, J shed 4 bases, and the junction held 14 bases outside the gene matches. The CDR3 consists of 18 residues. CDR1 and CDR2 (germline): LNHDA, SQIVND (reference sequence). CDR3 nucleotides: TGTGCCAGTAGTATCCGGACAGGGGGTCGTTGGTCAGTCACTGAAGCTTTCTTT. Translation: CASSIRTGGRWSVTEAFF.

This clone has more than one count but fewer than ten. The rearrangement joins TRBV19 to TRBJ2-1; TRBD2 matches at 9 bases. Trimming took 3 bases from V and 7 from J; bases not matched to a gene: 13. Per the germline V gene, CDR1 is LNHDA and CDR2 is SQIVND (reference sequence). CDR3 length: 17 amino acids. The CDR3 here is CASSIRAGGGVRNEQFF. The CDR3 DNA follows: TGTGCCAGTAGTATCAGGGCTGGCGGGGGGGTTCGGAATGAGCAGTTCTTC. Full variable domain (outside the CDR3, taken from reference TRBV19 and TRBJ2-1): DGGITQSPKYLFRKEGQNVTLSCEQNLNHDAMYWYRQDPGQGLRLIYYSQIVNDFQKGDIAEGYSVSREKKESFPLTVTSAQKNPTAFYLCASSIRAGGGVRNEQFFGPGTRLTVL.

V gene TRBV7-9 combines with J gene TRBJ1-4; D is unclear. Germline loops: CDR1 SEHNR, CDR2 FQNEAQ (reference sequence). Trimming removed 3 bases from V and 13 bases from J, with 21 bases in between. This CDR3 is built from 15 residues. CDR3 region: CASSFPGEVGGRLFF. CDR3 nucleotide sequence: TGTGCCAGCAGCTTTCCAGGAGAAGTAGGAGGAAGACTGTTTTTT. The full variable domain, with the rest looked up from reference TRBV7-9 and TRBJ1-4, is DTGVSQNPRHKITKRGQNVTFRCDPISEHNRLYWYRQTLGQGPEFLTYFQNEAQLEKSRLLSDRFSAERPKGSFSTLEIQRTEQGDSAMYLCASSFPGEVGGRLFFGSGTQLSVL.

The chain's CDR3 is CASGQGVFYEQYF. The CDR3 nucleotides are TGTGCCAGCGGACAGGGGGTTTTCTACGAGCAGTACTTC. This sequence joins TRBV6-5 and TRBJ2-7; TRBD1 matches 10 bases. Germline-derived CDR1 and CDR2 are MNHEY and SVGAGI. With V trimmed by 8 bases and J by 3 bases, 4 bases remained unmatched. The CDR3 length is 13 residues.

The gene calls are TRBV19 and TRBJ1-2, with 7 bases fitting TRBD1. The CDR3 covers 14 residues. Germline values: CDR1 LNHDA, CDR2 SQIVND (reference sequence). After removal of 2 bases from V and 6 bases from J, the junction contained 6 bases not matched to a gene. DNA of the CDR3: TGTGCCAGTAGTATACTTTTGGGACAGAATGGCTACACCTTC. Protein product: CASSILLGQNGYTF.

The J gene is TRBJ2-3, the V gene TRBV5-1, with 8 bases lining up with TRBD1. This CDR3 region has 16 residues. With V trimmed by 4 bases and J by 6 bases, 13 bases remained unmatched. Per germline, CDR1 SGHRS and CDR2 YFSETQ. The CDR3 sequence is CASSGGQVPFSDTQYF. The DNA of the CDR3 is TGCGCCAGCAGCGGGGGACAGGTACCGTTTTCGGATACGCAGTATTTT.

The CDR3 coding sequence is TGTGCCAGCAGTGAACTAACTGGAGGGACCCAGTACTTC. Protein sequence: CASSELTGGTQYF. The V gene is TRBV6-1, the J gene TRBJ2-5, with TRBD2 as a possible D gene (5 bases). The CDR3 loop spans 13 amino acids. The germline V gene has CDR1 MNHNS and CDR2 SASEGT. The ends were cut back, 2 bases at V and 7 bases at J, with 11 bases in the middle.

The V gene is TRBV7-2, the J gene TRBJ2-2; D unresolved. Trimming stripped 1 base from V and 3 bases from J, with 6 bases between. The CDR3 sequence is 14 residues long. From germline, CDR1 is SGHTA and CDR2 FQGNSA. DNA of the CDR3: TGTGCCAGCAGCTTAGAATCCTACACCGGGGAGCTGTTTTTT. Translation: CASSLESYTGELFF.

The chain employs TRBV12-5 and TRBJ1-1; TRBD1 is a possible D gene (5 bases). There are 15 residues in the CDR3. The germline V gene encodes CDR1 LGHNT and CDR2 FRNRAP. V was shortened by 1 base and J by 2 bases, with 11 bases between the two germline ends. The CDR3 region is CASGLGRQLNTEAFF. The CDR3 coding sequence is TGTGCTAGTGGTTTGGGAAGACAGTTAAACACTGAAGCTTTCTTT.

The chain recombines TRBV6-6 with TRBJ1-5, with D unresolved. CDR1 is MNHNY, CDR2 SVGAGI, per germline (reference sequence). The CDR3 runs to 16 residues. The V end was cut by 6 bases, the J end by 2 bases, with 17 bases between. CDR3 DNA: TGTGCCAGCAGATTGCAGGACTCAGCTGGCAATCAGCCCCAGCATTTT. Translated, it gives CASRLQDSAGNQPQHF.

In this sample, this clone turned up once. The chain couples TRBV5-5 to TRBJ2-7; the match to TRBD2 covers 8 bases. The J segment lost 2 bases and the V segment lost 4 bases, leaving 8 bases of the junction unmatched. This CDR3 has 15 residues. CDR1 and CDR2 from the germline V gene are SGHKS and YYEKEE (reference sequence). In DNA form, the CDR3 reads TGTGCCAGCAGCCTTTCGGGGGGGTATACCTACGAGCAGTACTTC. It specifies CASSLSGGYTYEQYF. Full variable domain (remainder filled in from reference TRBV5-5 and TRBJ2-7): DAGVTQSPTHLIKTRGQQVTLRCSPISGHKSVSWYQQVLGQGPQFIFQYYEKEERGRGNFPDRFSARQFPNYSSELNVNALLLGDSALYLCASSLSGGYTYEQYFGPGTRLTVT.

The chain is built from TRBV27 and TRBJ1-6, with 7 bases identical to TRBD1. The CDR3 spans 17 residues. The V gene end was trimmed by 5 bases and the J gene end by 2 bases; junction bases not matched to a gene: 9. CDR1 and CDR2 from the germline V gene are MNHEY and SMNVEV (reference sequence). The chain's CDR3 is CASSPIQGTAYNSPLHF. The CDR3, as DNA: TGTGCCAGCAGTCCAATACAGGGGACCGCCTATAATTCACCCCTCCACTTT.

This clone occurred a few times. Other DNA sequences in this sample translate to the same CDR3. The chain recombines TRBV18 with TRBJ1-3; a weak D match, TRBD1 (6 bases). V was shortened by 4 bases and J by 0 bases, with 10 bases between the two germline ends. Germline CDR1 and CDR2: KGHSH and LQKENI. The CDR3 has 15 amino acids. The CDR3 nucleotides are TGTGCCAGCTCACTCACAGGGACCTCTGGAAACACCATATATTTT. Amino acids: CASSLTGTSGNTIYF.

The chain is built from TRBV13 and TRBJ2-1; a possible D gene is TRBD1 (5 bases). The CDR3 consists of 16 residues. Trimming removed 0 bases from V and 4 bases from J, with 13 bases in between. Germline V CDR1 and CDR2: PRHDT, FYEKMQ (reference sequence). The CDR3 is CASSLGGQGIYNEQFF. The CDR3 nucleotides read TGTGCCAGCAGCTTAGGCGGGCAGGGAATTTACAATGAGCAGTTCTTC.

J is TRBJ2-5 and V is TRBV11-2; 8 nucleotides align to TRBD1. V shed 4 bases, J shed 2 bases, and the junction held 15 bases outside the gene matches. Germline CDR1 SGHAT, CDR2 FQNNGV. CDR3 size: 18 residues. DNA of the CDR3: TGTGCCAGCAGCTCCCCCGACAGGGGATTCGCGCCGCAAGAGACCCAGTACTTC. Encoded protein: CASSSPDRGFAPQETQYF.

This clone was detected only a few times. V and J are TRBV4-1 and TRBJ1-3; D remains ambiguous. Trimming shortened V by 0 bases and J by 3 bases, and 15 bases separated the two germline ends. Germline CDR1 MGHRA, CDR2 YSYEKL. The CDR3 totals 17 residues. The CDR3 protein is CASSQEGGSFDGNTIYF. In DNA, the CDR3 is TGCGCCAGCAGCCAAGAAGGCGGATCATTCGATGGAAACACCATATATTTT.